The sequence of this T cell receptor (beta chain) was determined in a study of CD8+CD57+ T cells in acquired aplastic anemia (dated by TCRdb to 2016 to 2019). Broadly, across the study: DNA extracted from sorted CD4+ and CD8+ cells had a mean of approximately 3.5 ug, with a range of roughly 0.17 to 27.4 ug. CD8+CD57+ expansion was defined as frequency above the mean frequency observed in healthy subjects.

The patients picked for sequencing were ones in whom flow cytometry had shown an expansion of CD8+CD57+ cells. All patients had severe acquired aplastic anemia diagnosed by International Study of Aplastic Anemia and Agranulocytosis and Camitta criteria. At the time blood was sampled, none of the patients had received any therapy. TCR repertoires of sorted CD4+ and CD8+ blood T cells from severe aplastic anemia patients and healthy subjects were deep-sequenced in the study. Patients were enrolled in the USA under clinicaltrials.gov protocols 00001620, 01623167, 00001397, 00071045, 00081523 and 00961064. Ficoll-Paque density gradient centrifugation was used to isolate peripheral blood mononuclear cells. CD4+ and CD8+ T cells were sorted by FACS or magnetic beads before DNA extraction. What the authors observed across the whole study: Patients and healthy controls showed no significant difference in CD8+ Simpson's diversity (P=0.060). Over 25 CD8+ CDR3 sequences were found in both patients and controls but appeared to be highly expressed in patients and within the immunodominant clones of the patients.

This clonotype was found a few times. Its antigen has not been determined. No base-level quality is on record; no much larger clone is a single base apart. TCR beta VDJ combination and CDR3 sequence profiling used genomic DNA as the template. An Illumina HiSeq 2000 was the platform used for TCR repertoire sequencing. The original methods were these. TRBV/TRBJ rearrangement plots, CDR3 size and DJ length profiles, and Simpson's diversity index were used to assess repertoires. The immunodominant clone was defined as the most abundant DNA sequence in deep sequencing data. CDR3 amino acid sequences were checked for sharing between subjects and were compared against published repertoires and the VDJdb database. TCRdb reprocessing: public reads trimmed at Q25 with fastp, clones called with MiXCR, in-frame beta chains kept. Records with the same CDR3 protein are collapsed into one entry carrying the most frequent genes and DNA. TCRdb's processing, not the authors', yielded these V and J calls. Across this sample there are approximately 95,000 distinct CDR3 sequences, with 55% to 70% seen only once. The ten biggest clones cover 55% to 65% of the sample.

The TCR originated in a human donor with aplastic anemia. The sequencing input was sorted CD4+, CD8+, or CD8+CD57+ T cells (not recorded which) from PBMCs.

CDR3 loop: CASSLDSLGSNSPLHF. The nucleotide sequence is given as TGTGCCAGCAGCCTGGACAGCCTCGGATCAAATTCACCCCTCCACTTT. The receptor chain draws on TRBV7-3 and TRBJ1-6, with TRBD1 perhaps the D gene, on 6 matching bases. V and J are truncated by 5 bases and 7 bases respectively, leaving an intervening sequence of 18 bases. The germline V gene gives CDR1 as SGHTA and CDR2 as FQGTGA. The CDR3 measures 16 amino acids from cysteine to phenylalanine. Only the CDR3 DNA stays, 48 bases, in frame from base 1. The reference TRBV7-3 and TRBJ1-6 proteins fill in what lies around the CDR3, so the full variable domain reads GAGVSQTPSNKVTEKGKYVELRCDPISGHTALYWYRQSLGQGPEFLIYFQGTGAADDSGLPNDRFFAVRPEGSVSTLKIQRTERGDSAVYLCASSLDSLGSNSPLHFGNGTRLTVT.